Following are 28 T cell receptor beta chains from one sample sequenced in a study of blood T cell repertoires in COVID-19. Clones were sequenced by immunoSEQ multiplex PCR, and TCRdb holds only the in-frame ones, with some missing. This sample carries 70,000 to 75,000 clones, 90% of them seen once, and the ten largest clones take roughly a tenth. Sequencing used peripheral blood. These receptors were taken from a human donor in a cohort sampled during active COVID-19.

The chain recombines TRBV28 with TRBJ1-2; possibly TRBD1 for D (5 bases). This CDR3 is built from 16 residues. V lost 5 bases to trimming and J lost 6 bases, with 22 bases between them. CDR1 MDHEN and CDR2 SYDVKM come from the germline V gene. CDR3 bases: TGTGCCAGCAGTGAATCCCCGCAGGGTAAGCCGGATGGCTACACCTTC. As protein: CASSESPQGKPDGYTF.

V is TRBV6-2 or TRBV6-3 and J is TRBJ2-3; D is unresolved. Trimming shortened V by 0 bases and J by 8 bases, and 9 bases separated the two germline ends. CDR1 is MNHEY, CDR2 SVGEGT, per germline. This CDR3 is 13 amino acids long. The CDR3 region has the DNA TGTGCCAGCAGTTACTCTTTATCGAGTACGCAGTATTTT. Translation gives CASSYSLSSTQYF.

The chain joins TRBV7-6 to TRBJ2-1; TRBD1 matches at 9 bases. Unmatched junction bases numbered 16, after V lost 5 bases and J lost 2 bases. Looked up from germline, CDR1 is SGHVS and CDR2 is FNYEAQ. This CDR3 is 19 amino acids long. The CDR3 nucleotides are TGTGCCAGCAGCCTTAGGACAGGGGAGGCTGGGAGTCCCTACAATGAGCAGTTCTTC. It is translated as CASSLRTGEAGSPYNEQFF.

The rearrangement uses TRBV4-3 and TRBJ1-5; D may be TRBD1 (5 bases). This CDR3 contains 16 residues. V lost 4 bases and J 7 bases, leaving 20 bases between the germline ends. Germline V gene lookup returns CDR1 LGHNA and CDR2 YSLEER. The CDR3 DNA sequence: TGCGCCAGCAGCCCCTTATGGGACTCAATGGGGCAGCCCCAGCATTTT. Translating it yields CASSPLWDSMGQPQHF.

V and J are TRBV5-4 and TRBJ2-7, with 10 nucleotides matching TRBD1. Per germline, CDR1 SGHNT and CDR2 YYREEE (reference sequence). The CDR3 is 15 amino acids. Germline trimming cut 3 bases from V and 7 bases from J; bases unmatched to any gene: 10. CDR3 protein: CASSSPGQGKNEQYF. The CDR3 region has the DNA TGTGCCAGCAGCTCACCGGGACAGGGGAAAAATGAGCAGTACTTC.

V and J are TRBV3-1 (or the pseudogene TRBV3-2) and TRBJ2-6, with unresolved D. Germline V lookup: CDR1 LGHDT, CDR2 YNNKEL (reference sequence). The CDR3 extends over 15 amino acids. The V and J ends lost 1 base and 2 bases respectively, with 6 bases between them. Here the CDR3 DNA reads TGTGCCAGCAGCCAAGTTCTAGCTGGGGCCAACGTCCTGACTTTC. Its translation: CASSQVLAGANVLTF.

J is TRBJ2-3 and V is TRBV9, with 7 bases lining up with TRBD2. After removal of 6 bases from V and 2 bases from J, the junction contained 6 bases not matched to a gene. CDR3 length: 14 amino acids. Looked up from germline, CDR1 is SGDLS and CDR2 is YYNGEE. CDR3 nucleotide sequence: TGTGCCAGCATGCGGGGGAGGGCCACAGATACGCAGTATTTT. As protein: CASMRGRATDTQYF.

The chain recombines TRBV6-6 with TRBJ1-2; D remains ambiguous. The CDR3 is 13 amino acids. V lost 2 bases and J 2 bases, leaving 6 bases between the germline ends. Germline CDR1 is MNHNY and CDR2 is SVGAGI (reference sequence). As DNA, the CDR3 is TGTGCCAGCAGTTACGTAGCGAACTATGGCTACACCTTC. This encodes CASSYVANYGYTF.

This chain joins TRBV19 and TRBJ2-7, with D maybe TRBD2 (6 bases). Germline V gene lookup returns CDR1 LNHDA and CDR2 SQIVND (reference sequence). The CDR3 length is 13 residues. V gave up 5 bases and J gave up 2 bases, with 10 bases separating them. The CDR3 region has the DNA TGTGCCAGTAGTGCGGGGATAACCTACGAGCAGTACTTC. It specifies CASSAGITYEQYF.

As regards this clone: At the DNA level, this CDR3 is encoded by other sequences in the same sample as well. This sequence joins TRBV11-3 and TRBJ2-7, with TRBD2 identical over 8 bases. The germline CDR1 and CDR2 sequences are SGHNT and YENEEA. The length of the CDR3 is 15 residues. The V gene end was trimmed by 5 bases and the J gene end by 1 base; junction bases not matched to a gene: 7. DNA of the CDR3: TGTGCCAGCAGCCTCGGGGCTAGCGGGTCCTACGAGCAGTACTTC. Translation gives CASSLGASGSYEQYF.

J is TRBJ1-1 and V is TRBV6-6; D is uncertain. This CDR3 is built from 12 residues. The V and J ends lost 11 bases and 4 bases respectively, with 14 bases between them. CDR1 is MNHNY and CDR2 is SVGAGI in the germline V gene (reference sequence). The DNA for the CDR3 is TGTGCCCTCAGAACGGGAGCCACTGAAGCTTTCTTT. Amino acids: CALRTGATEAFF.

This chain links TRBV7-2 with TRBJ2-1; 11 bases are shared with TRBD2. CDR1 and CDR2 from the germline V gene are SGHTA and FQGNSA. The CDR3 runs 16 residues. V dropped 5 bases and J dropped 5; count of bases not matched to a gene: 8. The CDR3 reads CASSPVGLAGNNEQFF. CDR3 DNA: TGTGCCAGCAGCCCCGTCGGACTAGCGGGTAACAATGAGCAGTTCTTC.

The chain employs TRBV5-4 and TRBJ1-5; TRBD1 matches at 9 bases. V lost 3 bases, J lost 7 bases, and 2 bases stayed unmatched. The germline gives CDR1 SGHNT, CDR2 YYREEE (reference sequence). The CDR3 consists of 13 residues. The CDR3 coding sequence is TGTGCCAGCAGCTACGACAGGGGGCAGCCCCAGCATTTT. Translated, it gives CASSYDRGQPQHF.

The gene calls are TRBV5-1 and TRBJ1-2; D gene ambiguous. V lost 1 base to trimming and J lost 6 bases, with 10 bases between them. The CDR3 has 13 amino acids. In germline, CDR1 is SGHRS, CDR2 YFSETQ. The DNA of the CDR3 is TGCGCCAGCAGCTTGTATCAGGCTGATGGCTACACCTTC. As protein: CASSLYQADGYTF.

This clone was picked up one time. This chain uses TRBV28 with TRBJ1-1; D is possibly TRBD1 (5 bases). The CDR3 is made up of 12 amino acids. Deletions cut 6 bases from V and 6 bases from J, with 11 bases between. From germline, CDR1 is MDHEN and CDR2 SYDVKM. CDR3 amino acids: CASRGQVAEAFF. In DNA, the CDR3 is TGTGCCAGCAGAGGACAAGTCGCTGAAGCTTTCTTT. Together with reference TRBV28 and TRBJ1-1, the CDR3 gives the full variable domain: DVKVTQSSRYLVKRTGEKVFLECVQDMDHENMFWYRQDPGLGLRLIYFSYDVKMKEKGDIPEGYSVSREKKERFSLILESASTNQTSMYLCASRGQVAEAFFGQGTRLTVV.

The chain links TRBV4-3 to TRBJ2-2, with TRBD2 as a possible D gene (5 bases). The CDR3 has 15 residues. Germline lookup yields CDR1 LGHNA and CDR2 YSLEER. Trimming cost V 4 bases and J 1 base, with 10 bases left between them. The DNA for the CDR3 is TGCGCCAGCAGCCCGGAAGGAGGGAACACCGGGGAGCTGTTTTTT. Protein sequence: CASSPEGGNTGELFF.

The chain is built from TRBV3-1 (or the pseudogene TRBV3-2) and TRBJ2-4; tentatively, D is TRBD1 (6 bases). The CDR3 is made up of 20 amino acids. V was shortened by 0 bases and J by 2 bases, with 23 bases between the two germline ends. Germline lookup yields CDR1 LGHDT and CDR2 YNNKEL (reference sequence). The CDR3: CASSQDPGETDEPTKNIQYF. CDR3 bases: TGTGCCAGCAGCCAAGATCCAGGGGAGACAGATGAACCGACCAAAAACATTCAGTACTTC.

The CDR3 here is CASSFGGEETQYF. The CDR3 DNA is TGTGCCAGCAGTTTTGGAGGGGAGGAGACCCAGTACTTC. V usage is TRBV12-3 or TRBV12-4 and J usage is TRBJ2-5; D may be TRBD2 (6 bases). The V end was cut by 3 bases, the J end by 5 bases, with 10 bases between. The CDR3 has 13 residues.

The chain is built from TRBV9 and TRBJ1-4, with 10 bases matching TRBD1. Germline assignment: CDR1 SGDLS and CDR2 YYNGEE. This CDR3 comprises 16 residues. J gave up 7 bases and V 4 bases, and 10 bases lay outside the gene matches. The CDR3 nucleotides read TGTGCCAGCAGCTCGGGACAGGGGCCCGGGACTGAAAAACTGTTTTTT. Amino acids: CASSSGQGPGTEKLFF.

The rearrangement joins TRBV29-1 to TRBJ1-5; TRBD1 matches 8 bases. Trimming took 4 bases from V and 5 from J; bases not matched to a gene: 4. Germline CDR1 reads SQVTM; CDR2 reads ANQGSEA. This CDR3 has 13 amino acids. The CDR3 DNA reads TGCAGCGTTGGTGAGACAGGGGATCAGCCCCAGCATTTT. Translation gives CSVGETGDQPQHF.

V is TRBV7-3 and J is TRBJ1-1; tentatively, D is TRBD1 (5 bases). Germline V gives CDR1 SGHTA, CDR2 FQGTGA. V was shortened by 2 bases and J by 9 bases, with 13 bases between the two germline ends. The CDR3 length is 13 residues. The CDR3 protein is CASSLDWGQKAFF. DNA of the CDR3: TGTGCCAGCAGCTTAGATTGGGGCCAAAAAGCTTTCTTT.

This chain uses TRBV4-2 with TRBJ2-7; D possibly corresponds to TRBD1 (5 bases). V shed 0 bases and J shed 6 bases, with 15 bases lying between them. The CDR3 contains 15 residues. The germline V gene encodes CDR1 LGHNA and CDR2 YNFKEQ. The CDR3 protein is CASSQDQGGSIEQYF. The DNA for the CDR3 is TGTGCCAGCAGCCAAGATCAGGGTGGCTCGATCGAGCAGTACTTC.

In its sample, this clone was seen a few times. The genes are TRBV19 and TRBJ1-6; D is unresolved. This CDR3 contains 17 residues. Trimming pared 5 bases from V and 0 bases from J, leaving 14 bases between. Germline V gene data show CDR1 as LNHDA and CDR2 as SQIVND (reference sequence). CDR3 bases: TGTGCCAGTAGTGTCCGACCGAGGAGCTCCTATAATTCACCCCTCCACTTT. Protein: CASSVRPRSSYNSPLHF.

V gene TRBV28 combines with J gene TRBJ2-7; the D gene is possibly TRBD1 (6 bases). The CDR3 runs 14 residues. The V and J ends lost 8 bases and 2 bases respectively, with 16 bases between them. CDR1 MDHEN and CDR2 SYDVKM come from the germline V gene. The CDR3 region is CASENRDTAYEQYF. The CDR3 DNA follows: TGTGCCAGCGAAAACCGGGACACCGCCTACGAGCAGTACTTC.

The CDR3 is CASSPPNPLAGDMNEQFF. Here the CDR3 DNA reads TGTGCCAGTAGTCCCCCAAACCCACTAGCGGGGGATATGAATGAGCAGTTCTTC. The rearrangement links TRBV19 to TRBJ2-1, with 11 bases aligning to TRBD2. The V segment lost 5 bases and the J segment 7 bases; nucleotides outside the gene matches: 16. This CDR3 is built from 18 residues. From germline, CDR1 is LNHDA and CDR2 SQIVND (reference sequence).

The V and J genes are TRBV6-2 or TRBV6-3 and TRBJ2-1; 7 bases line up with TRBD2. The length of the CDR3 is 13 residues. CDR1 is MNHEY, CDR2 SVGEGT, per germline. V was clipped by 4 bases and J by 10 bases; unmatched bases: 7. This CDR3 is CASSLSGVGEQFF. In nucleotides, the CDR3 is TGTGCCAGCAGTTTAAGCGGGGTCGGGGAGCAGTTCTTC.

The chain combines TRBV5-4 with TRBJ2-7; TRBD2 might be the D (6 bases). V dropped 3 bases and J dropped 6 bases, with 16 bases sitting between them. This CDR3 is 14 amino acids long. Germline CDR1 and CDR2: SGHNT and YYREEE (reference sequence). CDR3 sequence reads: CASSSRDRDFEQYF. Here the CDR3 DNA reads TGTGCCAGCAGCTCCCGGGACCGGGACTTCGAGCAGTACTTC.

The chain couples TRBV27 to TRBJ1-1, with D possibly matching TRBD1 (6 bases). The CDR3 sequence is 16 residues long. Trimming removed 8 bases from V and 3 bases from J, with 22 bases in between. Germline CDR1 reads MNHEY; CDR2 reads SMNVEV (reference sequence). The CDR3 reads CASAISGGEGYTEAFF. DNA for the CDR3: TGTGCCAGCGCTATCTCGGGGGGCGAAGGGTACACTGAAGCTTTCTTT.